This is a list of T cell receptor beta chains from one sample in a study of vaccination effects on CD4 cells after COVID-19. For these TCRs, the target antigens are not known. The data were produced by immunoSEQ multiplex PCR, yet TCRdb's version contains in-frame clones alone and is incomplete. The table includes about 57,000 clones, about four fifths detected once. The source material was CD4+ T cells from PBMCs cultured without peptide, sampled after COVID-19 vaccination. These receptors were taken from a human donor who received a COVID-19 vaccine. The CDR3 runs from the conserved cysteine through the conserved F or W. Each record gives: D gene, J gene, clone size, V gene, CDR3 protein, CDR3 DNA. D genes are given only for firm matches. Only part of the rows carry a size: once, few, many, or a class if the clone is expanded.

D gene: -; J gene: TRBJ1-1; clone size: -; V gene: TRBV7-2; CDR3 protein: CASSFGPSLAAFF; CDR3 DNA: TGTGCCAGCAGCTTTGGGCCATCCCTCGCGGCTTTCTTT
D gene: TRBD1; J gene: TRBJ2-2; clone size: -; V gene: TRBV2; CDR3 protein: CASSGTVGTGELFF; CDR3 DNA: TGTGCCAGCAGCGGGACAGTGGGGACCGGGGAGCTGTTTTTT
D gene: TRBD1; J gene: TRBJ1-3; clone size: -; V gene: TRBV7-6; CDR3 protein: CASRPNPGTEGSGNTIYF; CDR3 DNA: TGTGCCAGCAGACCAAATCCAGGGACAGAAGGCTCTGGAAACACCATATATTTT
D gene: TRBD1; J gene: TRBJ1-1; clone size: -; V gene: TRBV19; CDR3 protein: CASSIERDRAFF; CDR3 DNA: TGTGCCAGTAGTATTGAGAGGGACAGAGCTTTCTTT
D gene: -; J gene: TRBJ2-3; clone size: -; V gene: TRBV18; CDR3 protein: CASSPPVGDTQYF; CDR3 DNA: TGTGCCAGCTCACCACCTGTTGGAGATACGCAGTATTTT
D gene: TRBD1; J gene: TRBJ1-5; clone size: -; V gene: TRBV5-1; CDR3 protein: CASSLVPTGTGHQPQHF; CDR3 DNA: TGCGCCAGCAGCTTGGTCCCCACCGGGACAGGCCATCAGCCCCAGCATTTT
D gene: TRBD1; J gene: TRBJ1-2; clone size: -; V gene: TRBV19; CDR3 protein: CASTWDRVGGYTF; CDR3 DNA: TGTGCCAGTACCTGGGACAGGGTGGGAGGCTACACCTTC
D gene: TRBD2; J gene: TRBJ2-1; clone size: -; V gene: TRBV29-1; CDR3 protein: CSASGTYNEQFF; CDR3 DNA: TGCAGCGCAAGCGGGACCTACAATGAGCAGTTCTTC
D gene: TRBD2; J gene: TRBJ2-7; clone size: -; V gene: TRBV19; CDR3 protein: CASSLGTSGNYEQYF; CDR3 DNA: TGTGCCAGTAGTCTTGGGACTAGCGGGAACTACGAGCAGTACTTC
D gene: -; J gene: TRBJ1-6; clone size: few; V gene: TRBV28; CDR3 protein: CASKEWNSPLHF; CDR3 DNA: TGTGCCAGCAAGGAGTGGAATTCACCCCTCCACTTT
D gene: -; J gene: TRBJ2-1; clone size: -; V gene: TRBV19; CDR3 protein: CASSIGGTSSSYNEQFF; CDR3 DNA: TGTGCCAGTAGTATTGGGGGGACTTCTAGTTCCTACAATGAGCAGTTCTTC
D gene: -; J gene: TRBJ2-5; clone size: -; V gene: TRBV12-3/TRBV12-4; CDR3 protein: CASGRWGIETQYF; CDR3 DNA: TGTGCCAGCGGTCGCTGGGGTATAGAGACCCAGTACTTC
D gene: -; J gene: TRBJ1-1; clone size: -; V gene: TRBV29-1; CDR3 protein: CSVQSGTSRTEAFF; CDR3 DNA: TGCAGCGTCCAGAGTGGGACCTCACGCACTGAAGCTTTCTTT
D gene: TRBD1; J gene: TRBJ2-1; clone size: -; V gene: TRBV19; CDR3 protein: CASSNQGAAYNEQFF; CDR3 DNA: TGTGCCAGTAGTAACCAGGGGGCGGCTTACAATGAGCAGTTCTTC
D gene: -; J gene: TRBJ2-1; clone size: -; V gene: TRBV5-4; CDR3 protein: CASSLGPGASYNEQFF; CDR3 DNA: TGTGCCAGCAGCTTGGGACCGGGCGCCTCCTACAATGAGCAGTTCTTC
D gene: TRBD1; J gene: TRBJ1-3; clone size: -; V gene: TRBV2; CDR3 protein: CASTPKGHTGGSGNTIYF; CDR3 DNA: TGTGCCAGCACCCCGAAGGGTCATACAGGGGGATCTGGAAACACCATATATTTT
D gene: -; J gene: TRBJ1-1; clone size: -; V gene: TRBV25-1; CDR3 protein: CASSEPLLLEAFF; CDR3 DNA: TGTGCCAGCAGTGAACCCCTTCTCCTTGAAGCTTTCTTT
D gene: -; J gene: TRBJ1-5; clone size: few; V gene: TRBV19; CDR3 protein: CASSGQNQPQHF; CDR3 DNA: TGTGCCAGTAGTGGCCAGAATCAGCCCCAGCATTTT
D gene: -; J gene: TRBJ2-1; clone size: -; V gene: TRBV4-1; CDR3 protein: CASTLVRGNEQFF; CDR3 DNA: TGCGCCAGCACCCTAGTGAGGGGGAATGAGCAGTTCTTC
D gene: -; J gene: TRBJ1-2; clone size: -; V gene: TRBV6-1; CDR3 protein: CASSERYTFAGYTF; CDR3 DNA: TGTGCCAGCAGTGAAAGATATACATTCGCCGGCTACACCTTC
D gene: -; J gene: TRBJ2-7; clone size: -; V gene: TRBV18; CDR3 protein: CASSLTGTSYEQYF; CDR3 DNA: TGTGCCAGCTCACTGACAGGTACCTCCTACGAGCAGTACTTC
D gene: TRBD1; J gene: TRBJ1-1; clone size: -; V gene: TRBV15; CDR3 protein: CATSRDRAGGTEAFF; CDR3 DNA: TGTGCCACCAGCAGAGATAGGGCAGGGGGGACTGAAGCTTTCTTT
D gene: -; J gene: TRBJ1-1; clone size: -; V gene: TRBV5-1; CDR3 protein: CASSLRPTREAFF; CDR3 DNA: TGCGCCAGCAGCTTGCGGCCAACCCGTGAAGCTTTCTTT
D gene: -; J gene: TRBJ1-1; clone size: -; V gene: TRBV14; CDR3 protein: CASSQESIRNTEAFF; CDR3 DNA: TGTGCCAGCAGCCAAGAATCCATTAGGAACACTGAAGCTTTCTTT
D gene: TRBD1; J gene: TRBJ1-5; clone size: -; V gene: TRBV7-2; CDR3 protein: CASSLAGDRPNQPQHF; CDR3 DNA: TGTGCCAGCAGCTTAGCGGGGGACAGGCCCAATCAGCCCCAGCATTTT
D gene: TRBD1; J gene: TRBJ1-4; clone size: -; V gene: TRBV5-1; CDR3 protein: CASRPGQGREKLFF; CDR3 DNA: TGCGCCAGCAGACCCGGACAGGGGAGGGAAAAACTGTTTTTT
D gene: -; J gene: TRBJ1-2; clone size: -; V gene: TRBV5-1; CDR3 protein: CASSFGGSNYGYTF; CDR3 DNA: TGCGCCAGCAGCTTCGGGGGATCAAACTATGGCTACACCTTC
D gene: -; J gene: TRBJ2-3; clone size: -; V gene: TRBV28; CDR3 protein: CASRRDSRTQYF; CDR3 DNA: TGTGCCAGCAGACGGGACTCCCGTACGCAGTATTTT
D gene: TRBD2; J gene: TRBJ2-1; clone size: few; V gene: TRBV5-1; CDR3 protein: CASSPESGSSYNEQFF; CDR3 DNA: TGCGCCAGCAGCCCGGAGAGCGGGAGCTCCTACAATGAGCAGTTCTTC
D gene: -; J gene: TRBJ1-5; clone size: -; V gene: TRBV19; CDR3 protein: CASSARGQGSLLGNQPQHF; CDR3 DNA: TGTGCCAGTAGTGCCCGGGGGCAAGGGAGCCTCTTGGGCAATCAGCCCCAGCATTTT
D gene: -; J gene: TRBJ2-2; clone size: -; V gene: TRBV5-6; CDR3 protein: CASSRRDGTGELFF; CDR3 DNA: TGTGCCAGCTCCAGACGGGACGGTACCGGGGAGCTGTTTTTT
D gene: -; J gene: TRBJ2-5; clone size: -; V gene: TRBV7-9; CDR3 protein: CASSLESETQYF; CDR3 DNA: TGTGCCAGCAGCTTAGAGTCCGAGACCCAGTACTTC
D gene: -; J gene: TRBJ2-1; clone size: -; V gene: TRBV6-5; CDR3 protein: CASRRDSDEQFF; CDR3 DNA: TGTGCCAGCAGACGGGACTCCGATGAGCAGTTCTTC
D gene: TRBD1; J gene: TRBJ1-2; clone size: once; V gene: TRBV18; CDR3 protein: CASSRGTDQYGYTF; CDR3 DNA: TGTGCCAGCTCCCGAGGGACAGACCAATATGGCTACACCTTC
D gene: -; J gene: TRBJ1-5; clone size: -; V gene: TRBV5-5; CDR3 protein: CASSFDSRNQPQHF; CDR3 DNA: TGTGCCAGCAGCTTTGACAGCCGCAATCAGCCCCAGCATTTT
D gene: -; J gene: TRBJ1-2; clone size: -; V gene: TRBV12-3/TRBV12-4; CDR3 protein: CASSFSGDHGYTF; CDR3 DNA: TGTGCCAGCAGTTTTAGCGGGGATCATGGCTACACCTTC
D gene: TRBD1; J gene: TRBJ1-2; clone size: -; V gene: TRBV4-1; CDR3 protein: CASSHEARQGPAGGYTF; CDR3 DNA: TGCGCCAGCAGCCATGAGGCACGACAGGGACCAGCGGGGGGCTACACCTTC
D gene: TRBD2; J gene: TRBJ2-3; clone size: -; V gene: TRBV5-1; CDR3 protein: CASSVTSGPQGTQYF; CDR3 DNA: TGCGCCAGCAGCGTGACTAGCGGTCCACAGGGTACGCAGTATTTT
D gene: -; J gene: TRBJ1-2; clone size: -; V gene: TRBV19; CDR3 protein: CAIRSYQGGYTF; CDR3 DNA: TGTGCCATTAGGAGTTACCAAGGTGGCTACACCTTC
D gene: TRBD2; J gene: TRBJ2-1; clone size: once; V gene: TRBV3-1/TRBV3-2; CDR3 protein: CASSLPRGGANEQFF; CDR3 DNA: TGTGCCAGCAGCCTCCCGCGCGGGGGGGCCAATGAGCAGTTCTTC
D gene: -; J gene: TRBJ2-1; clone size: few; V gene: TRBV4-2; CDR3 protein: CASSQVGGNEQFF; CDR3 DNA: TGTGCCAGCAGCCAAGTAGGGGGGAATGAGCAGTTCTTC